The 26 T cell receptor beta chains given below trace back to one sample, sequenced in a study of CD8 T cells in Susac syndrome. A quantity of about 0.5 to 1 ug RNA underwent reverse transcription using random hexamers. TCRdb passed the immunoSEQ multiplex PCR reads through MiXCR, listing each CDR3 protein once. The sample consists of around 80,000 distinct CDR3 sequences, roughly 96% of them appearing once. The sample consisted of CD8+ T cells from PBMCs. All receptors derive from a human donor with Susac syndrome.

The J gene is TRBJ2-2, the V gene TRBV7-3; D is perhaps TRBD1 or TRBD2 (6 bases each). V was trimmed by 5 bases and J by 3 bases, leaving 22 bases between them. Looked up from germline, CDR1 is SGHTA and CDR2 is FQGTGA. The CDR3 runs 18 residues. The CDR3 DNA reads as TGTGCCAGCAGCGGGGGGCCAATAGTAGGCTTCGACACCGGGGAGCTGTTTTTT. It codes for CASSGGPIVGFDTGELFF.

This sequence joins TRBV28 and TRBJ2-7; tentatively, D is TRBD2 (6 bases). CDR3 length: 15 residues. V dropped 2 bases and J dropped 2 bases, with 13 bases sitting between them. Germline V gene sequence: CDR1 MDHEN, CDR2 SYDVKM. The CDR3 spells CASSLMERAAYEQYF. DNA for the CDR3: TGTGCCAGCAGTTTAATGGAGCGGGCCGCCTACGAGCAGTACTTC. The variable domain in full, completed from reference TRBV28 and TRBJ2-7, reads DVKVTQSSRYLVKRTGEKVFLECVQDMDHENMFWYRQDPGLGLRLIYFSYDVKMKEKGDIPEGYSVSREKKERFSLILESASTNQTSMYLCASSLMERAAYEQYFGPGTRLTVT.

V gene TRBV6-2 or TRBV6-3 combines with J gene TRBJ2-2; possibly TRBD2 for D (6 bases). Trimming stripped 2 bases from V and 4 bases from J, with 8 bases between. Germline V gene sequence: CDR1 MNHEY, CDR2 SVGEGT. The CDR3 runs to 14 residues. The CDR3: CASSYGGTTGELFF. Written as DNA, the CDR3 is TGTGCCAGCAGTTACGGGGGGACCACCGGGGAGCTGTTTTTT.

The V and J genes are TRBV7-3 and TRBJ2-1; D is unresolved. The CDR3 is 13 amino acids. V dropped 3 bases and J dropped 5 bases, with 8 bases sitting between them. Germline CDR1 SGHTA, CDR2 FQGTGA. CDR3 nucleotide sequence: TGTGCCAGCAGCTTCTCACAAAACAATGAGCAGTTCTTC. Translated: CASSFSQNNEQFF.

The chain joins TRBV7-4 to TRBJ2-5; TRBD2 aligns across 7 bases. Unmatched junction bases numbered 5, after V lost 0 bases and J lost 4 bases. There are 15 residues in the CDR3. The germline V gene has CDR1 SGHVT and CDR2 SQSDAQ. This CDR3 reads CASSLALTSAETQYF. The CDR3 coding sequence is TGTGCCAGCAGCTTAGCGCTAACTAGCGCAGAGACCCAGTACTTC.

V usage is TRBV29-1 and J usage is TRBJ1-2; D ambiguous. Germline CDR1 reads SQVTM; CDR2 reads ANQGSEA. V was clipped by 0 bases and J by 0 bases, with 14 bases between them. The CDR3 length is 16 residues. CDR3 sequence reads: CSVEDREGSTNYGYTF. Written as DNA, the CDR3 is TGCAGCGTTGAAGATCGGGAGGGAAGCACTAACTATGGCTACACCTTC.

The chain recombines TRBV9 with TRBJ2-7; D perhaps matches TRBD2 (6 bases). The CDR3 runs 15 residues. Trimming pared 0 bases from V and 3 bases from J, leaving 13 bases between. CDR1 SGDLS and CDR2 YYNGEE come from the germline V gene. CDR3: CASSVGNGRVYEQYF. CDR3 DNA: TGTGCCAGCAGCGTAGGAAACGGGAGAGTCTACGAGCAGTACTTC.

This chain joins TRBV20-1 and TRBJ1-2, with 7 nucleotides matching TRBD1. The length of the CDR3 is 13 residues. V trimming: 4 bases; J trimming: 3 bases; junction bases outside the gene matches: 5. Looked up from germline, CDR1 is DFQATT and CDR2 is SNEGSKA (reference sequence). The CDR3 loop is CSATNRGDYGYTF. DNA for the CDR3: TGCAGTGCTACTAACAGGGGCGACTATGGCTACACCTTC.

In nucleotides, the CDR3 is TGTGCCAGCAGCGTAGGGCCTACGGGGGGGAAGACCGGGGAGCTGTTTTTT. It codes for CASSVGPTGGKTGELFF. The V and J genes are TRBV9 and TRBJ2-2; 8 bases fit TRBD2. This CDR3 comprises 17 residues. Germline assignment: CDR1 SGDLS and CDR2 YYNGEE. The V gene end was trimmed by 0 bases and the J gene end by 5 bases; junction bases not matched to a gene: 9.

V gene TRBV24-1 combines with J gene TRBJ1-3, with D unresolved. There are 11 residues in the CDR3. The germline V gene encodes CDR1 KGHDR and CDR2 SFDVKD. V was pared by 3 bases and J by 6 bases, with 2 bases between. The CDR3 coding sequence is TGTGCCACCAGTGATCAAAACACCATATATTTT. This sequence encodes CATSDQNTIYF.

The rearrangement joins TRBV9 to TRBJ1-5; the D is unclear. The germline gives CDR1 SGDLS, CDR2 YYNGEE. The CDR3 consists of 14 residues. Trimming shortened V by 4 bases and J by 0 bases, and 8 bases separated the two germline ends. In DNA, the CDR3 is TGTGCCAGCAGCAAATCAGATAGCAATCAGCCCCAGCATTTT. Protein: CASSKSDSNQPQHF.

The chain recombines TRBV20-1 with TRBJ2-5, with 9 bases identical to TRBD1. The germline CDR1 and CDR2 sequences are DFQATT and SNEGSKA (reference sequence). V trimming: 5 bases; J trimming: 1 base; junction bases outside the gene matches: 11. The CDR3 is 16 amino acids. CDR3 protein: CSARDRDELPQETQYF. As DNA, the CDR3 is TGCAGTGCTCGGGACAGGGACGAACTGCCCCAAGAGACCCAGTACTTC.

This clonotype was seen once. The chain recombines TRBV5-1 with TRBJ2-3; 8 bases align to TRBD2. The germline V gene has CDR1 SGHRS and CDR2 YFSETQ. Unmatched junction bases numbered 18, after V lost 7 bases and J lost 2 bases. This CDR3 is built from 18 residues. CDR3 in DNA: TGCGCCAGCGCCGGGAGGGACCCGAAGGTGGGATACACAGATACGCAGTATTTT. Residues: CASAGRDPKVGYTDTQYF.

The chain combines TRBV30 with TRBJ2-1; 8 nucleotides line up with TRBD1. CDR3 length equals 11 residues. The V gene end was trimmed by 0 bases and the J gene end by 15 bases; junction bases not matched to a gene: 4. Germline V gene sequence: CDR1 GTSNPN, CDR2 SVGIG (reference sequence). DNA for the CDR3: TGTGCCTGGAGTGTGTCAGGACAGGGGTTCTTC. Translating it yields CAWSVSGQGFF.

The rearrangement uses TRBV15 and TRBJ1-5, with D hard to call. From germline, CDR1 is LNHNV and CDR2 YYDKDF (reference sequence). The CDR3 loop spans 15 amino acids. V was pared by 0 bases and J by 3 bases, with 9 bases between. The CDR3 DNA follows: TGTGCCACCAGCAGAGATCCTAGTTACAATCAGCCCCAGCATTTT. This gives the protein CATSRDPSYNQPQHF.

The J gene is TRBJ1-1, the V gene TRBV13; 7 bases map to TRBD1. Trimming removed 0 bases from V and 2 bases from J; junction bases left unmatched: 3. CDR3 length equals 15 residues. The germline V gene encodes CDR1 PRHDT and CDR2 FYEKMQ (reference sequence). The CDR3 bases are TGTGCCAGCAGCTTAGGGCAGGGGGTTAACACTGAAGCTTTCTTT. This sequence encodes CASSLGQGVNTEAFF. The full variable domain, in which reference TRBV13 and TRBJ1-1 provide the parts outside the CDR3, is AAGVIQSPRHLIKEKRETATLKCYPIPRHDTVYWYQQGPGQDPQFLISFYEKMQSDKGSIPDRFSAQQFSDYHSELNMSSLELGDSALYFCASSLGQGVNTEAFFGQGTRLTVV.

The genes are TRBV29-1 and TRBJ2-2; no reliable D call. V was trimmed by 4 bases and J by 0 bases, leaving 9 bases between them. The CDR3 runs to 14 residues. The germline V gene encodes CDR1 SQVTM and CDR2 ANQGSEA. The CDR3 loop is CSVVRSANTGELFF. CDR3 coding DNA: TGCAGCGTTGTTAGATCCGCGAACACCGGGGAGCTGTTTTTT.

CDR3 in DNA: TGTGCCACCAGCAACGACAGGTCCTACGAGCAGTACTTC. As protein: CATSNDRSYEQYF. This sequence joins TRBV15 and TRBJ2-7; tentative D call: TRBD1 (6 bases). The CDR3 sequence is 13 residues long. The V end lost 4 bases, the J end lost 1 base, and 8 bases lay between the germline ends. Germline V gene lookup returns CDR1 LNHNV and CDR2 YYDKDF (reference sequence).

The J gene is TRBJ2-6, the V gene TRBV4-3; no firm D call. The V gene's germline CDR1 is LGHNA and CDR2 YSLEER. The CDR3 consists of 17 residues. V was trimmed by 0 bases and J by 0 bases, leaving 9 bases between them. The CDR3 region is CASSQDSASSGANVLTF. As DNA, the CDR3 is TGCGCCAGCAGCCAAGATTCGGCTTCCTCTGGGGCCAACGTCCTGACTTTC.

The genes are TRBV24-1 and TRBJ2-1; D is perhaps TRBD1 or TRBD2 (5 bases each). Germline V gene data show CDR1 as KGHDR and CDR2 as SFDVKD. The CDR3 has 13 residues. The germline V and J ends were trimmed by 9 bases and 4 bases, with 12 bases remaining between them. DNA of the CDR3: TGTGCCACCCGGGACCGGGGATACAATGAGCAGTTCTTC. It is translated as CATRDRGYNEQFF.

Here the CDR3 reads CASSWGWDQPQHF. The CDR3 coding sequence is TGTGCCAGCAGTTGGGGCTGGGATCAGCCCCAGCATTTT. The rearrangement uses TRBV6-5 and TRBJ1-5, with D tentatively TRBD1 (5 bases). Germline V gene data show CDR1 as MNHEY and CDR2 as SVGAGI. V was pared by 4 bases and J by 5 bases, with 9 bases between. The CDR3 extends over 13 amino acids.

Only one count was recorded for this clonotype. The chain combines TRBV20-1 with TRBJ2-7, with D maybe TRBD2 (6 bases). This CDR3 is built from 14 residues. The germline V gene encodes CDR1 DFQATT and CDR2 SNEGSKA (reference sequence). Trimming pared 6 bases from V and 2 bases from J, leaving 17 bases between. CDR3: CSATPSESAYEQYF. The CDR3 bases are TGCAGTGCCACCCCTAGCGAGTCCGCCTACGAGCAGTACTTC.

Here the CDR3 reads CASSQQGNSYNEQFF. DNA of the CDR3: TGTGCCAGCAGCCAACAGGGAAACTCCTACAATGAGCAGTTCTTC. This chain connects TRBV7-6 to TRBJ2-1; tentatively, D is TRBD1 (6 bases). Trimming left V 5 bases short and J 0 bases short, with 11 bases between. Germline V gene sequence: CDR1 SGHVS, CDR2 FNYEAQ. The length of the CDR3 is 15 residues.

The CDR3 is CASSQSEGYEQYF. In DNA form, the CDR3 reads TGCGCCAGCAGCCAATCGGAGGGCTACGAGCAGTACTTC. The chain joins TRBV4-3 to TRBJ2-7, with D tentatively TRBD2 (6 bases). V was cut by 2 bases and J by 3 bases, with 8 bases left in between. Germline V gene data show CDR1 as LGHNA and CDR2 as YSLEER. The CDR3 length is 13 residues.

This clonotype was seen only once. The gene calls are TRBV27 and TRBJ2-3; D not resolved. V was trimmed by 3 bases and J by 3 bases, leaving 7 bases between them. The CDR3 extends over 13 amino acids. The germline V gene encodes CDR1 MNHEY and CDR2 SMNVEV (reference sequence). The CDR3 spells CASSFSMTDTQYF. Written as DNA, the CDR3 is TGTGCCAGCAGTTTTAGTATGACAGATACGCAGTATTTT.

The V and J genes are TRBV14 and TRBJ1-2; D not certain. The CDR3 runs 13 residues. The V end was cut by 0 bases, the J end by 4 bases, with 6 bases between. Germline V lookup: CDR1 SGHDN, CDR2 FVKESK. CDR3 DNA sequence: TGTGCCAGCAGCCAAGATTACAGCTATGGCTACACCTTC. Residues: CASSQDYSYGYTF.